Below are 15 T cell receptor beta chains sequenced from a single sample in a study of blood T cell repertoires in COVID-19. The repertoire was sequenced with immunoSEQ multiplex PCR; TCRdb's copy has only in-frame clones and lacks some. Here the sample spans more than 65,000 clones, around nine tenths being singletons. Sequencing was done on a sample of peripheral blood. The receptors originated from a man aged 55 to 70 with acute or convalescent COVID-19.

V gene TRBV24-1 combines with J gene TRBJ1-2; D unclear. Trimming pared 5 bases from V and 2 bases from J, leaving 8 bases between. The CDR3 is made up of 13 amino acids. Germline V lookup: CDR1 KGHDR, CDR2 SFDVKD. For the CDR3, the DNA is TGTGCCACCAGTGGATATCAGAACTATGGCTACACCTTC. This sequence encodes CATSGYQNYGYTF.

The V and J genes are TRBV9 and TRBJ1-1; 7 bases agree with TRBD1. CDR1 is SGDLS and CDR2 is YYNGEE in the germline V gene. V lost 0 bases to trimming and J lost 5 bases; unmatched junction nucleotides: 7. This CDR3 comprises 15 residues. In nucleotides, the CDR3 is TGTGCCAGCAGCGTAGTAACAGGGGTGGGAACTGAAGCTTTCTTT. It yields the protein CASSVVTGVGTEAFF.

The sample holds many counts of this clone. V gene TRBV7-9 combines with J gene TRBJ2-1; 11 positions agree with TRBD2. The CDR3 covers 16 residues. The germline gives CDR1 SEHNR, CDR2 FQNEAQ (reference sequence). V was clipped by 1 base and J by 8 bases; unmatched bases: 7. Here the CDR3 reads CASSLVLAGGDDEQFF. DNA of the CDR3: TGTGCCAGCAGCTTAGTCCTAGCGGGGGGCGATGATGAGCAGTTCTTC. Full variable domain (remainder filled in from reference TRBV7-9 and TRBJ2-1): DTGVSQNPRHKITKRGQNVTFRCDPISEHNRLYWYRQTLGQGPEFLTYFQNEAQLEKSRLLSDRFSAERPKGSFSTLEIQRTEQGDSAMYLCASSLVLAGGDDEQFFGPGTRLTVL.

This clone occurred a few times. The V call is TRBV6-5, the J call TRBJ1-5; TRBD1 is a possible D gene (5 bases). Trimming removed 0 bases from V and 2 bases from J, with 8 bases in between. CDR3 length: 15 residues. From germline, CDR1 is MNHEY and CDR2 SVGAGI. CDR3 in amino acids: CASSYSARGNQPQHF. CDR3 bases: TGTGCCAGCAGTTACTCGGCCAGGGGCAATCAGCCCCAGCATTTT.

V and J are TRBV10-3 and TRBJ2-7, with a weak D call TRBD2 (6 bases). This CDR3 is built from 15 residues. Germline V gives CDR1 ENHRY, CDR2 SYGVKD. Trimming removed 0 bases at V and 5 bases at J, with 14 bases between. The CDR3 region is CAISESYGGGDEQYF. The CDR3, as DNA: TGTGCCATCAGTGAGTCGTATGGGGGAGGCGACGAGCAGTACTTC.

A single count supports this clone. This chain uses TRBV19 with TRBJ1-1; weak D call: TRBD1 (6 bases). The germline gives CDR1 LNHDA, CDR2 SQIVND (reference sequence). CDR3 length: 15 residues. The V end lost 7 bases, the J end lost 6 bases, and 21 bases lay between the germline ends. The CDR3, as DNA: TGTGCCAGTACTATCTTGAACAGGGTCGGGGCTGAAGCTTTCTTT. It codes for CASTILNRVGAEAFF. Full variable domain (rest looked up from reference TRBV19 and TRBJ1-1): DGGITQSPKYLFRKEGQNVTLSCEQNLNHDAMYWYRQDPGQGLRLIYYSQIVNDFQKGDIAEGYSVSREKKESFPLTVTSAQKNPTAFYLCASTILNRVGAEAFFGQGTRLTVV.

J is TRBJ1-2 and V is TRBV6-5; D is possibly TRBD1 (5 bases). The CDR3 spans 13 residues. Trimming left V 7 bases short and J 3 bases short, with 12 bases between. Germline V gene sequence: CDR1 MNHEY, CDR2 SVGAGI. The CDR3 DNA is TGTGCCAGCAACAGGCAAGGGCACTATGGCTACACCTTC. As protein: CASNRQGHYGYTF.

This clone occurred once. An end of the junction differs from the germline gene, which may be a read error. The CDR3 DNA reads as TGTGCCAGCAGTTACTCGACAGGGGAGAGGAGTTATGGCCACACCTTC. Its protein is CASSYSTGERSYGHTF. The V call is TRBV6-5, the J call TRBJ1-2, with 8 bases lining up with TRBD1. Germline V CDR1 and CDR2: MNHEY, SVGAGI. The CDR3 sequence is 16 residues long.

The rearrangement joins TRBV7-9 to TRBJ1-6, with D maybe TRBD1 (6 bases). V gave up 3 bases and J gave up 5 bases, with 11 bases separating them. CDR1 and CDR2 (germline): SEHNR, FQNEAQ (reference sequence). The CDR3 covers 15 residues. CDR3 DNA: TGTGCCAGCAGCTTGGCTGGGACAAATAATTCACCCCTCCACTTT. Translating it yields CASSLAGTNNSPLHF.

The V gene is TRBV3-1 (or the pseudogene TRBV3-2), the J gene TRBJ2-6, with D unresolved. The CDR3 is 16 amino acids. V was shortened by 4 bases and J by 1 base, with 11 bases between the two germline ends. Germline lookup yields CDR1 LGHDT and CDR2 YNNKEL (reference sequence). CDR3 coding DNA: TGTGCCAGCAGCCCCGATGCCGGGTCTGGGGCCAACGTCCTGACTTTC. It translates to CASSPDAGSGANVLTF.

This clone showed up just a few times. The V gene is TRBV11-2, the J gene TRBJ2-7; D is uncertain. Trimming took off 1 base at V and 4 bases at J, with 20 bases between the two ends. The CDR3 runs to 17 residues. Germline V gene data show CDR1 as SGHAT and CDR2 as FQNNGV. CDR3 amino acids: CASSLVGRQKASYEQYF. The CDR3 region has the DNA TGTGCCAGCAGCTTAGTTGGCAGGCAAAAGGCCAGTTACGAGCAGTACTTC.

This chain uses TRBV18 with TRBJ1-1; TRBD1 matches 7 bases. CDR3 length: 15 amino acids. The trim removed 0 bases at V and 4 bases at J, leaving 5 bases unmatched. Germline V gene sequence: CDR1 KGHSH, CDR2 LQKENI. The CDR3 region has the DNA TGTGCCAGCTCACCACCGACAGGGACCCTCACTGAAGCTTTCTTT. This gives the protein CASSPPTGTLTEAFF.

J is TRBJ2-1 and V is TRBV24-1, with D maybe TRBD2 (6 bases). The ends were cut back, 3 bases at V and 9 bases at J, with 11 bases in the middle. This CDR3 is built from 13 residues. Germline CDR1 KGHDR, CDR2 SFDVKD. DNA for the CDR3: TGTGCCACCAGTGATCGCCGGGACTCTGAGCAGTTCTTC. Translation gives CATSDRRDSEQFF.

V usage is TRBV13 and J usage is TRBJ2-2, with 12 bases matching TRBD2. V was pared by 5 bases and J by 3 bases, with 4 bases of the junction left unmatched. The germline V gene has CDR1 PRHDT and CDR2 FYEKMQ (reference sequence). The CDR3 has 16 amino acids. The CDR3 nucleotides read TGTGCCAGCAGCCCAACTAGCGGGGGGCACACCGGGGAGCTGTTTTTT. Its translation: CASSPTSGGHTGELFF.

V gene TRBV7-9 combines with J gene TRBJ1-1; TRBD1 matches at 9 bases. CDR1 is SEHNR, CDR2 FQNEAQ, per germline (reference sequence). Losses at the gene ends were 5 bases for V and 3 bases for J; bases not matched to a gene: 10. This CDR3 has 16 amino acids. CDR3 DNA sequence: TGTGCCAGCAGCGATCGGACAGGGGCGGGGGACACTGAAGCTTTCTTT. This codes for CASSDRTGAGDTEAFF.